This T cell receptor (beta chain) was found in a study of blood T cell repertoires in COVID-19. For the study at large: Acute-phase and convalescent COVID-19 samples originated in the United States, Italy and Spain.

Original processing notes: Reference gene primer amplification gave nucleated cell count estimates. Sequencing was performed with immunoSEQ multiplex PCR; in TCRdb, only in-frame clones are kept and a portion is missing. Clonal size and the V and J genes are those of that table, whereas D and trimming came from the DNA. The sample lists 260,000 or so clones; more than 80% were seen once. Deletions cut 4 bases from V and 3 bases from J, with 14 bases between. The CDR3 has 14 residues. Germline values: CDR1 SGHRS, CDR2 YFSETQ. This clone was seen once. Sequenced input: peripheral blood. The rearrangement uses TRBV5-1 and TRBJ2-7, with a weak D call TRBD2 (6 bases). The receptor was isolated from a woman older than 75 with COVID-19, enrolled during active disease. CDR3 coding DNA: TGCGCCAGCAGCAAAAGCGGGCTAATCTACGAGCAGTACTTC. Amino acids: CASSKSGLIYEQYF.